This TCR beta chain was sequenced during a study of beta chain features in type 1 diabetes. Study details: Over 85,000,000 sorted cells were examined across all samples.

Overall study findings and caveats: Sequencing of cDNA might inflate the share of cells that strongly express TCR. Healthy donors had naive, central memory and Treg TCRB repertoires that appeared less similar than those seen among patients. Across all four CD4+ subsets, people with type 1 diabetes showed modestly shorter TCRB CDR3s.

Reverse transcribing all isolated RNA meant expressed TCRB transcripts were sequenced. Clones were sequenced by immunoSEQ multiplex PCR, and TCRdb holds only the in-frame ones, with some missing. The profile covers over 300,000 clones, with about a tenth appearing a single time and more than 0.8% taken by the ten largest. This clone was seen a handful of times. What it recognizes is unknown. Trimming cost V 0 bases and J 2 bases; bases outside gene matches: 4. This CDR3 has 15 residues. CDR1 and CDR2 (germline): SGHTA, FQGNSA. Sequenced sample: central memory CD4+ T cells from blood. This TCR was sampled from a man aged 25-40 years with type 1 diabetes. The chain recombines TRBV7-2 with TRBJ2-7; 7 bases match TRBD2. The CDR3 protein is CASSLASGVTYEQYF. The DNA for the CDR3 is TGTGCCAGCAGCTTAGCGAGCGGGGTCACCTACGAGCAGTACTTC.